The 21 T cell receptor beta chains below come from one sample, sequenced in a study of shared clonotypes between healthy human individuals. Libraries were prepared by immunoSEQ multiplex PCR; TCRdb keeps only in-frame clonotypes and omits some of them. The sample carries some 2,100,000 clones, approximately 94% recorded once. Sequenced input: naive CD4+ T cells sorted from blood. Subset specified: CD45RA+ positively selected. These receptors came from a man between 18 and 35 years old in good health.

The chain couples TRBV5-1 to TRBJ1-2; D gene ambiguous. CDR3 length: 15 amino acids. Trimming removed 3 bases at V and 7 bases at J, with 19 bases between. CDR1 SGHRS and CDR2 YFSETQ come from the germline V gene. CDR3 nucleotide sequence: TGCGCCAGCAGCTCAGGATCTACAACGGTGGCTGGCTACACCTTC. Its protein is CASSSGSTTVAGYTF.

The rearrangement joins TRBV30 to TRBJ1-1; tentatively, D is TRBD1 (6 bases). CDR1 and CDR2 from the germline V gene are GTSNPN and SVGIG (reference sequence). The CDR3 is made up of 11 amino acids. Trimming left V 0 bases short and J 9 bases short, with 8 bases between. CDR3 DNA: TGTGCCTGGAGTGTCGGGACAAAAGCTTTCTTT. This translates into CAWSVGTKAFF.

The rearrangement uses TRBV7-2 and TRBJ2-3, with a possible D match to TRBD2 (5 bases). The V gene lost 7 bases and the J gene lost 0 bases, with 11 bases spanning the gap. Germline CDR1 is SGHTA and CDR2 is FQGNSA. This CDR3 region has 14 residues. The CDR3 protein is CASKAGVSTDTQYF. The DNA for the CDR3 is TGTGCCAGCAAGGCCGGGGTAAGCACAGATACGCAGTATTTT.

This chain joins TRBV6-5 and TRBJ1-2, with TRBD1 matching over 7 bases. The CDR3 loop spans 14 amino acids. CDR1 and CDR2 from the germline V gene are MNHEY and SVGAGI. Trimming at V came to 2 bases and at J to 7 bases, leaving 7 bases not matched to a gene. In DNA form, the CDR3 reads TGTGCCAGCAGTTACGGAGGGGGCGTTGGTGGCTACACCTTC. Its translation: CASSYGGGVGGYTF.

The chain couples TRBV5-4 to TRBJ2-7, with D possibly matching TRBD1 (6 bases). Trimming shortened V by 1 base and J by 2 bases, and 13 bases separated the two germline ends. The CDR3 runs 15 residues. CDR1 is SGHNT, CDR2 YYREEE, per germline (reference sequence). DNA for the CDR3: TGTGCCAGCAGCTTGTCGGCTAAGGGGGCCTACGAGCAGTACTTC. It yields the protein CASSLSAKGAYEQYF.

Turning to this clone: Other DNA sequences within the sample encode an identical CDR3. This sequence joins TRBV5-1 and TRBJ2-1; 13 bases map to TRBD2. V dropped 0 bases and J dropped 5; count of bases not matched to a gene: 2. Germline V gene sequence: CDR1 SGHRS, CDR2 YFSETQ. This CDR3 comprises 16 residues. The CDR3 reads CASSLGGTSGNNEQFF. The CDR3 DNA follows: TGCGCCAGCAGCTTGGGAGGGACTAGCGGGAACAATGAGCAGTTCTTC.

As regards this clone: Additional DNA sequences in this sample encode the identical CDR3. The chain carries TRBV5-1 and TRBJ2-2; D gene unclear. CDR3 length: 15 amino acids. Germline V gene data show CDR1 as SGHRS and CDR2 as YFSETQ. Deletions cut 1 base from V and 0 bases from J, with 7 bases between. In DNA form, the CDR3 reads TGCGCCAGCAGCTTGACAGTAACGAACACCGGGGAGCTGTTTTTT. Translated: CASSLTVTNTGELFF.

V usage is TRBV7-8 and J usage is TRBJ1-1; the D gene is possibly TRBD1 (5 bases). In germline, CDR1 is SGHVS, CDR2 FQNEAQ. The CDR3 runs to 14 residues. V lost 4 bases, J lost 6 bases, and 15 bases lay in between. CDR3 bases: TGTGCCAGCAGCTCGGGGGGACGATTATCTGAAGCTTTCTTT. Protein product: CASSSGGRLSEAFF.

V usage is TRBV4-1 and J usage is TRBJ2-1, with D tentatively TRBD1 (5 bases). V lost 0 bases to trimming and J lost 9 bases, with 15 bases between them. Germline values: CDR1 MGHRA, CDR2 YSYEKL. The CDR3 is 15 residues long. In DNA, the CDR3 is TGCGCCAGCAGCCAAGATTCTCTAGGGGTAGGTGAGCAGTTCTTC. Residues: CASSQDSLGVGEQFF.

V is TRBV5-4 and J is TRBJ2-1; possible D gene TRBD1, 5 bases. CDR3 length: 14 amino acids. V was shortened by 1 base and J by 3 bases, with 8 bases between the two germline ends. Germline assignment: CDR1 SGHNT and CDR2 YYREEE (reference sequence). In DNA form, the CDR3 reads TGTGCCAGCAGCTTGAGTACAGGCTACAATGAGCAGTTCTTC. Translation gives CASSLSTGYNEQFF.

This clone has only one observation. The chain carries TRBV11-2 and TRBJ2-1; TRBD2 matches 8 bases. This CDR3 has 15 amino acids. Trimming cost V 2 bases and J 7 bases; bases outside gene matches: 7. The germline V gene encodes CDR1 SGHAT and CDR2 FQNNGV. CDR3 in DNA: TGTGCCAGCAGCTTAAGGCTAGCGGGTTATAATGAGCAGTTCTTC. Amino acid sequence: CASSLRLAGYNEQFF.

The rearrangement uses TRBV25-1 and TRBJ2-1; D not certain. Germline V gene data show CDR1 as MGHDK and CDR2 as SYGVNS. Trimming shortened V by 1 base and J by 8 bases, and 9 bases separated the two germline ends. The CDR3 covers 13 residues. The CDR3 DNA is TGTGCCAGCAGTGAATGGAGTGCAGATGAGCAGTTCTTC. It yields the protein CASSEWSADEQFF.

V is TRBV6-1 and J is TRBJ1-1; 8 nucleotides agree with TRBD1. The V gene end was trimmed by 3 bases and the J gene end by 5 bases; junction bases not matched to a gene: 8. Germline loops: CDR1 MNHNS, CDR2 SASEGT. This CDR3 has 15 amino acids. This CDR3 reads CASSDAIQGGTEAFF. CDR3 DNA: TGTGCCAGCAGTGACGCTATACAGGGGGGGACTGAAGCTTTCTTT.

The chain recombines TRBV6-6 with TRBJ2-1; D unclear. The CDR3 is made up of 13 amino acids. Per the germline V gene, CDR1 is MNHNY and CDR2 is SVGAGI (reference sequence). V was pared by 2 bases and J by 7 bases, with 9 bases between. CDR3 loop: CASSYVMGNEQFF. The CDR3 DNA sequence: TGTGCCAGCAGTTACGTAATGGGTAATGAGCAGTTCTTC.

V is TRBV30 and J is TRBJ2-3; 8 bases fit TRBD1. CDR1 GTSNPN and CDR2 SVGIG come from the germline V gene (reference sequence). With V trimmed by 5 bases and J by 10 bases, 11 bases remained unmatched. CDR3 length equals 13 residues. CDR3 region: CAWEAQGALSQYF. CDR3 nucleotides: TGTGCCTGGGAGGCGCAGGGGGCGCTTTCGCAGTATTTT.

Notes on this clone: The same CDR3 can be traced to other DNA sequences in this sample. The gene calls are TRBV2 and TRBJ2-2; D not resolved. Trimming took 3 bases from V and 2 from J, leaving 7 bases between them. Germline lookup yields CDR1 SNHLY and CDR2 FYNNEI. The CDR3 sequence is 14 residues long. DNA of the CDR3: TGTGCCAGCAGTGACCCATTAAACACCGGGGAGCTGTTTTTT. This sequence encodes CASSDPLNTGELFF. The variable domain in full, completed from reference TRBV2 and TRBJ2-2, reads EPEVTQTPSHQVTQMGQEVILRCVPISNHLYFYWYRQILGQKVEFLVSFYNNEISEKSEIFDDQFSVERPDGSNFTLKIRSTKLEDSAMYFCASSDPLNTGELFFGEGSRLTVL.

V is TRBV30 and J is TRBJ1-2; perhaps TRBD1 as D (5 bases). V shed 0 bases and J shed 4 bases, with 6 bases lying between them. This CDR3 has 12 amino acids. The germline gives CDR1 GTSNPN, CDR2 SVGIG (reference sequence). The CDR3 loop reads CAWSVGAYGYTF. Written as DNA, the CDR3 is TGTGCCTGGAGTGTAGGGGCCTATGGCTACACCTTC.

This clone has just one count. The rearrangement joins TRBV14 to TRBJ2-1, with TRBD2 matching over 12 bases. The CDR3 consists of 17 residues. V shed 1 base and J 6 bases; nucleotides not matched to a gene: 7. CDR1 SGHDN and CDR2 FVKESK come from the germline V gene. CDR3 coding DNA: TGTGCCAGCAGCCAAGTCCGACTAGCGGGAGCCGGCAATGAGCAGTTCTTC. Its translation is CASSQVRLAGAGNEQFF.

The gene calls are TRBV29-1 and TRBJ2-1; 7 nucleotides align to TRBD2. CDR3 length equals 15 residues. J lost 7 bases, V lost 4 bases, and 13 bases had no gene match. CDR1 is SQVTM, CDR2 ANQGSEA, per germline. The CDR3 protein is CSVASRLALKNEQFF. The CDR3, as DNA: TGCAGCGTTGCGTCGCGACTAGCCTTAAAGAATGAGCAGTTCTTC.

This chain uses TRBV21-1 with TRBJ2-7. TRBV21-1 is a pseudogene. The CDR3 contains 17 residues. CDR3 sequence (DNA): TGTGCCAGCAGCAAAGTGGGTAGGGCGGTAAGTTTCTACGAGCAGTACTTC. Amino acids: CASSKVGRAVSFYEQYF.

The J gene is TRBJ1-2, the V gene TRBV19; TRBD1 is a possible D gene (6 bases). The germline gives CDR1 LNHDA, CDR2 SQIVND (reference sequence). The ends were cut back, 4 bases at V and 6 bases at J, with 18 bases in the middle. The CDR3 totals 15 residues. Here the CDR3 reads CASSTRRQDLDGYTF. For the CDR3, the DNA is TGTGCCAGTAGTACGAGAAGACAGGATCTCGATGGCTACACCTTC.